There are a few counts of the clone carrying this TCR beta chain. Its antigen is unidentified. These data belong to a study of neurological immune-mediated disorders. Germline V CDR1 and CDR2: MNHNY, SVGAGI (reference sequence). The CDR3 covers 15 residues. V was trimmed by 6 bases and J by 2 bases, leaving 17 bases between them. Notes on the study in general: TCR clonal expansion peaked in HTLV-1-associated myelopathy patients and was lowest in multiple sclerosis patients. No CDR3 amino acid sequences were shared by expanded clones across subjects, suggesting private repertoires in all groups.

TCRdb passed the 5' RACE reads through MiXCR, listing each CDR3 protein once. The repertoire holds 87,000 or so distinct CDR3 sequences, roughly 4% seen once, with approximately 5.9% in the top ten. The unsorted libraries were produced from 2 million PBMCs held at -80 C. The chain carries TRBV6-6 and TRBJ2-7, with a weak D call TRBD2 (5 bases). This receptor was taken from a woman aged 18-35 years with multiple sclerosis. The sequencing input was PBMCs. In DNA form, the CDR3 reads TGTGCCAGCAGGAGGATGAGGGAAGGCACCTACGAGCAGTACTTC. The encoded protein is CASRRMREGTYEQYF.